This T cell receptor beta chain was profiled in a study of blood T cell repertoires in COVID-19. In the original workflow: Estimation of nucleated cell counts was performed using reference gene primer amplification. Generated by immunoSEQ multiplex PCR, the TCRdb table keeps only in-frame clones and is missing some. D and trimming were read from the DNA, whereas the V and J calls and clone size are those reported in that table. The sample lists approximately 130,000 clones, roughly three quarters occurring once. This clone was counted between two and nine times. Sequenced: peripheral blood. This receptor was obtained from an elderly man with acute or convalescent COVID-19.

Here the CDR3 DNA reads TGTGCCATCAGTGAGTCCCTAGTGACAGGGGGGAACTATGGCTACACCTTC. Amino acid sequence: CAISESLVTGGNYGYTF. The chain is built from TRBV10-3 and TRBJ1-2; 9 nucleotides match TRBD1. CDR3 length: 17 amino acids. Germline V CDR1 and CDR2: ENHRY, SYGVKD. The V segment lost 0 bases and the J segment 2 bases; nucleotides outside the gene matches: 7.